This T cell receptor beta chain was sequenced in a study of beta chain features in type 1 diabetes (dated by TCRdb to 2016 to 2019). Notes on the research overall: No differences in mean age, gender distribution, total cell number or subset yield were found between patients and healthy donors. Regulatory and stem cell-like memory subsets were obtained from only 8 patients and roughly eight healthy donors, while naive and central memory subsets were obtained from all 30 or so donors. In the study, TCRB repertoires of sorted circulating CD4+ T cell subsets from recently diagnosed type 1 diabetes patients were compared with those of matched healthy donors. Across all samples, roughly 110,000,000 sorted cells were examined, and cell number per subset correlated strongly with RNA yield.

All of the isolated RNA was reverse transcribed with the High Capacity cDNA Reverse Transcription Kit, so expressed TCRB transcripts were sequenced. Deep immunoSEQ sequencing was applied to naive, central memory and regulatory T cell samples, giving an average of roughly 3.5 million total reads per sample. Sorted cells were lysed in RLT buffer, and RNA was extracted using DNase-treated RNeasy Micro or Mini kits according to cell number. Each cell subset was processed on its own to prevent cross-contamination, while patient and healthy donor samples were processed together. Using the immunoSEQ multiplex PCR, TCRB sequences were amplified from cDNA into 87-bp fragments spanning the CDR3 region. The amplicons were sequenced using the Illumina HiSeq platform. As for the original processing: Synthetic template baselines were used to correct PCR bias computationally, reads within Hamming distance 2 were collapsed together, and singletons that could not be merged were discarded. By aligning reads against IMGT, V, D and J genes, CDR3 length, and insertions or deletions at six rearrangement sites were assigned. Clonotype counts were normalized to sorted cell number within each subset before computing true diversity and Gini coefficients with the tcR R package. Repertoire sharing was quantified using the overlap coefficient calculated on TCRB nucleotide sequences. The table was pulled from immuneACCESS by TCRdb, which kept in-frame rearrangements only. Such tables lose some clones; where checked, under half of the loss comes from unresolved V genes, and the rest has no known cause. That table is the source of V, J and clone size, and D and trimming were worked out from the DNA. This sample gives some 220,000 clones in total; approximately 11% of them show up just once. The ten most abundant clones make up 1% to 1.5% of the sample.

Each donor gave one peripheral blood draw, averaging about 100 mL, which was collected into heparinised tubes. Using a panel that included CD45RO, CCR7, CD25, CD127, CD95 and CD27, naive, central memory, regulatory and stem cell-like memory CD4+ T cells were sorted on a BD FACSAria II. Purity was above 95% for every sorted population. PBMCs were isolated right away by Lymphoprep density gradient centrifugation and were stained directly, without culture. So that batch effects would be minimized, each experiment stained and sorted samples in pairs, pairing one healthy donor with one patient. Comments on this clone: Its antigen target is currently unknown. Base qualities were left out, and no much larger clone turns up one base away.

Here is what the overall study found, with its caveats: Because the HLA sub-analyses included only small numbers of individuals, any influence of HLA type on TCRB rearrangement was left unresolved. Because cDNA rather than genomic DNA was sequenced, highly expressing activated cells could have been over-represented, although no difference in activation and CD3 levels was found between groups. Fewer insertions and more nucleotide deletions at VDJ recombination sites were observed in patients with type 1 diabetes, implying thymic rearrangement abnormalities. A moderate but significant shortening of TCRB CDR3 length was observed in type 1 diabetes patients in all four CD4+ subsets. Shorter templates might be favored by PCR, yet because patient and control samples were amplified and corrected together, any such skew would affect both groups equally. Naive, central memory and regulatory TCRB repertoires appeared to be more alike among patients than among healthy donors.

What was sequenced was central memory CD4+ T cells from blood. The TCR sequence derives from a man aged 18 to 29 in good health.

The CDR3 amino acid sequence is: CASSPLGTLLRNEQFF. At the DNA level, the sequence is TGTGCCAGCAGTCCCCTCGGGACCCTCCTCAGGAATGAGCAGTTCTTC. The V and J segments used are TRBV2 and TRBJ2-1; the D call could be TRBD1 or TRBD2, with each sharing 5 bases. V and J lose 5 bases and 7 bases, and a span of 21 bases separates them. Sequences SNHLY (CDR1) and FYNNEI (CDR2) are obtained from the germline V gene. From the cysteine up to the phenylalanine, the CDR3 has a length of 16 residues. CDR3 DNA only is kept here, 48 bases in frame from base 1.